This T cell receptor (beta chain) came from a study of blood T cell repertoires in COVID-19. V shed 4 bases, J shed 3 bases, and the junction held 8 bases outside the gene matches. Germline CDR1 is SEHNR and CDR2 is FQNEAQ (reference sequence). This CDR3 contains 15 residues. The repertoire was sequenced with immunoSEQ multiplex PCR; TCRdb's copy has only in-frame clones and lacks some. The table lists 150,000 to 200,000 clones, roughly 89% of them singletons, with approximately 10% in the top ten. The V and J genes are TRBV7-9 and TRBJ2-7; 8 bases are a match to TRBD2. Sequencing was done on a sample of peripheral blood. The source of this sequence is a woman aged 70-85 years with COVID-19, enrolled during active disease. This chain's CDR3 is CASSSGLAGIYEQYF. CDR3 in DNA: TGTGCCAGCAGCTCAGGACTAGCTGGGATCTACGAGCAGTACTTC.